The clone carrying this T cell receptor beta chain appeared a single time. In the source study's methods: Researchers report that nucleated cell counts were estimated from reference gene primer amplification. TCRdb keeps only in-frame clones here, not all; method: immunoSEQ multiplex PCR. V and J calls and clone size come straight from that table; D and trimming were deduced from the DNA. The sample holds around 400,000 clones, approximately 93% seen once. The data were obtained in a study of blood T cell repertoires in COVID-19. Across the whole study: Samples came from the United States, Italy and Spain, spanning acute and convalescent COVID-19.

The CDR3 totals 13 residues. Trimming took 8 bases from V and 0 from J, leaving 10 bases between them. The rearrangement uses TRBV12-3 or TRBV12-4 and TRBJ2-5; no reliable D call. The sequence was collected from a woman aged 40 to 50 who had been exposed to COVID-19. The sequenced material came from PBMCs or T cells enriched from blood (not recorded which). CDR3 residues: CASQRQYQETQYF. Here the CDR3 DNA reads TGTGCCAGCCAGAGGCAGTACCAAGAGACCCAGTACTTC.